The present entry profiles one TCR beta chain with its context. What it binds is unknown. This record comes from a study of T-cell memory formation after mild COVID-19. The study, taken as a whole, reports: The study detected some responding clones in pre-infection memory, suggesting cross-reactive memory joined.

TCRdb re-called the 5' RACE reads with MiXCR, one entry per CDR3 protein. The data hold some 440,000 distinct CDR3 sequences, with roughly 23% observed a single time. The V gene lost 0 bases and the J gene lost 6 bases, with 11 bases spanning the gap. This CDR3 has 14 amino acids. Germline V CDR1 and CDR2: LGHNA, YSLEER. The sample taken for sequencing was PBMCs or a T cell subset sorted from them (not recorded which). This TCR came from an adult woman who had mild COVID-19 (a few samples of this study predate the infection). Cell type and time point are not known. This chain joins TRBV4-3 and TRBJ1-1, with a possible D match to TRBD1 (6 bases). CDR3 sequence reads: CASSQESGGSEAFF. DNA for the CDR3: TGCGCCAGCAGCCAAGAATCGGGGGGCTCTGAAGCTTTCTTT.